Listed here are 10 T cell receptor beta chains from one sample, sequenced in a study of cytomegalovirus exposure and HLA in healthy donors. The primer mix had 60 Vbeta and 13 Jbeta primers. Profiling relied on immunoSEQ multiplex PCR, and the TCRdb table lists in-frame clones only, not all of them. The data show about 120,000 clones, roughly 73% seen once. The sequenced sample consisted of PBMCs. The origin of the receptors is a woman younger than 45 in good health and CMV-seronegative.

This clone came up a few times. V gene TRBV2 combines with J gene TRBJ1-2; TRBD1 is a possible D gene (6 bases). This CDR3 has 12 residues. V was trimmed by 6 bases and J by 7 bases, leaving 12 bases between them. Germline lookup yields CDR1 SNHLY and CDR2 FYNNEI. CDR3 sequence: CASRSGAGGYTF. The CDR3 nucleotides read TGTGCCAGCAGGTCAGGGGCGGGTGGCTACACCTTC.

This sequence joins TRBV21-1 and TRBJ1-6. TRBV21-1 is noted as a pseudogene. The CDR3 length is 22 residues. The chain's CDR3 is CASPTTVTPLLTAGLTIKALHF. Written as DNA, the CDR3 is TGTGCCAGCCCCACTACCGTCACCCCCCTACTCACGGCCGGACTTACCATAAAGGCCCTCCACTTT.

This clone was counted between two and nine times. This chain connects TRBV6-5 to TRBJ1-1; 8 bases align to TRBD1. The CDR3 covers 15 residues. V lost 6 bases, J lost 1 base, and 7 bases stayed unmatched. The germline V gene has CDR1 MNHEY and CDR2 SVGAGI. The CDR3 bases are TGTGCCAGCAGAGCGACCGGGACAGGGAACACTGAAGCTTTCTTT. Amino acids: CASRATGTGNTEAFF.

Worth noting for this clone: Within the sample, other DNA sequences also encode this same CDR3. The chain has TRBV29-1 and TRBJ2-1; weak D call: TRBD1 (6 bases). V lost 6 bases and J lost 4, with 13 bases in between. Germline V CDR1 and CDR2: SQVTM, ANQGSEA. The CDR3 sequence is 13 residues long. The CDR3, as DNA: TGCAGCGTCGCCGGGACATCGTACAATGAGCAGTTCTTC. It yields the protein CSVAGTSYNEQFF.

As regards this clone: The identical CDR3 is also encoded by other nucleotide sequences in the sample. The chain is built from TRBV27 and TRBJ1-1, with D hard to call. The CDR3 has 13 residues. Trimming cost V 2 bases and J 1 base, with 5 bases left between them. The germline CDR1 and CDR2 sequences are MNHEY and SMNVEV (reference sequence). The CDR3 bases are TGTGCCAGCAGTTTAGGAGCGAACACTGAAGCTTTCTTT. It translates to CASSLGANTEAFF.

This clone was observed a few times. V usage is TRBV19 and J usage is TRBJ1-1; D might be TRBD1 (5 bases). The CDR3 extends over 14 amino acids. The V and J ends lost 5 bases and 0 bases respectively, with 10 bases between them. CDR1 and CDR2 from the germline V gene are LNHDA and SQIVND (reference sequence). The CDR3 loop reads CASSSPGLNTEAFF. CDR3 DNA: TGTGCCAGTAGTTCGCCAGGGTTGAACACTGAAGCTTTCTTT.

This clone was picked up a small number of times. This chain connects TRBV9 to TRBJ2-3; 11 bases are shared with TRBD2. The germline V gene has CDR1 SGDLS and CDR2 YYNGEE. Losses at the gene ends were 5 bases for V and 0 bases for J; bases not matched to a gene: 11. This CDR3 has 18 amino acids. CDR3 residues: CASSTGDSGGASTDTQYF. For the CDR3, the DNA is TGTGCCAGCAGTACCGGTGATAGCGGGGGGGCCAGCACAGATACGCAGTATTTT.

In DNA form, the CDR3 reads TGTGCCAGCAGCTCCCAGGGTTCAGAGACCCAGTACTTC. Translation: CASSSQGSETQYF. The chain recombines TRBV7-9 with TRBJ2-5, with TRBD1 as a possible D gene (5 bases). CDR1 and CDR2 (germline): SEHNR, FQNEAQ (reference sequence). Trimming removed 4 bases from V and 4 bases from J, with 10 bases in between. The CDR3 length is 13 residues.

The table lists this clone with a few counts. The chain recombines TRBV5-1 with TRBJ2-3; 8 bases agree with TRBD1. This CDR3 contains 15 residues. J gave up 1 base and V 9 bases, and 10 bases lay outside the gene matches. Germline assignment: CDR1 SGHRS and CDR2 YFSETQ. In DNA form, the CDR3 reads TGCGCCACCTCAAATTTACAGGGGGGCACAGATACGCAGTATTTT. This codes for CATSNLQGGTDTQYF.

This clone occurred a few times. V gene TRBV5-1 combines with J gene TRBJ2-3, with D unresolved. The V gene's germline CDR1 is SGHRS and CDR2 YFSETQ. V was cut by 0 bases and J by 2 bases, with 4 bases left in between. The CDR3 sequence is 13 residues long. The DNA for the CDR3 is TGCGCCAGCAGCTTGGCTTTCACAGATACGCAGTATTTT. Its translation: CASSLAFTDTQYF.